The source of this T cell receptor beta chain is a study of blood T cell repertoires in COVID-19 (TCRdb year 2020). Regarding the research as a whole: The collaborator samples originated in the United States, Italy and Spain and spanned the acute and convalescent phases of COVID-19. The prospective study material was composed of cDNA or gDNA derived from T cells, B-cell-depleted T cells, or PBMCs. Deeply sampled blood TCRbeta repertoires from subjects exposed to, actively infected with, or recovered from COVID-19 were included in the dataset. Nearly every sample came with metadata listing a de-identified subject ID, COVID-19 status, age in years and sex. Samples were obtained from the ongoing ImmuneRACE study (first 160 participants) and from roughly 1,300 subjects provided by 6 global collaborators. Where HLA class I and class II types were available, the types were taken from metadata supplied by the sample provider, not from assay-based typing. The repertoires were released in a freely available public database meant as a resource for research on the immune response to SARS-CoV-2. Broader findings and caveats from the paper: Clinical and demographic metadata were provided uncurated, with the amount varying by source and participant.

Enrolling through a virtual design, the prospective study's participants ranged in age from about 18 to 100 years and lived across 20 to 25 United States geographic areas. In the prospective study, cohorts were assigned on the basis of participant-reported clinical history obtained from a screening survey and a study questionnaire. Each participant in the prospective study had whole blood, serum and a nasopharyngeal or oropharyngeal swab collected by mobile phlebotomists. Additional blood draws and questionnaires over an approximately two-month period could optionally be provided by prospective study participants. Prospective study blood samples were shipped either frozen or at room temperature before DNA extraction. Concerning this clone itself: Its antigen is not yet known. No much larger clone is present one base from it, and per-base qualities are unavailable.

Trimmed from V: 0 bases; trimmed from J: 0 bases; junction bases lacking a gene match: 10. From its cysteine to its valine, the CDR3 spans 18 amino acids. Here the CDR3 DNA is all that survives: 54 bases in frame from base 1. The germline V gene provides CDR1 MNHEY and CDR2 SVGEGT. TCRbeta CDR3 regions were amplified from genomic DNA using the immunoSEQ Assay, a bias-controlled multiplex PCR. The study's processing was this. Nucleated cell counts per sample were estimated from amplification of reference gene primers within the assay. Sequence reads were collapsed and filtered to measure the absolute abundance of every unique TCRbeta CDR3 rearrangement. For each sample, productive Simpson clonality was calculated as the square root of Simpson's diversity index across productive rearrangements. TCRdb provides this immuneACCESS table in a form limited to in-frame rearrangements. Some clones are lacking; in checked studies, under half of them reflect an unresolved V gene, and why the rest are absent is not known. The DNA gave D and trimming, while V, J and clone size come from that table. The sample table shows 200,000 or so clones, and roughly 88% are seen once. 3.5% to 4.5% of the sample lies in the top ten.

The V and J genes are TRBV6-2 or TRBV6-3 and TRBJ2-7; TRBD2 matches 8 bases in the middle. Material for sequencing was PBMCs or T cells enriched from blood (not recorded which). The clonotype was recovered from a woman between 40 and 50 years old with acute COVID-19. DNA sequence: TGTGCCAGCAGTTACTCCCTCCAAGGCGGGGGGATCTCCTACGAGCAGTACGTC. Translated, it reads CASSYSLQGGGISYEQYV.